The following is a T cell receptor beta chain sequence with its context. Per germline, CDR1 SGHDT and CDR2 YYEEEE. The length of the CDR3 is 15 residues. The trim removed 3 bases at V and 7 bases at J, leaving 10 bases unmatched. The data were taken from a study of T cell changes during pregnancy in multiple sclerosis. Libraries were prepared by immunoSEQ multiplex PCR; TCRdb keeps only in-frame clonotypes and omits some of them. The sample lists about 80,000 clones; about 91% were seen once. This receptor was identified in a female donor with multiple sclerosis, enrolled in a pregnancy study. This specimen was peripheral blood, taken before pregnancy. The rearrangement links TRBV5-6 to TRBJ1-5, with 7 bases identical to TRBD1. CDR3 in DNA: TGTGCCAGCAGCTCCGGGACAGAGTCACGGCAGCCCCAGCATTTT. This encodes CASSSGTESRQPQHF.